This T cell receptor (beta chain) originates from a study of shared clonotypes between healthy human individuals. V dropped 3 bases and J dropped 9 bases, with 14 bases sitting between them. Germline V lookup: CDR1 MNHNS, CDR2 SASEGT. The CDR3 has 13 amino acids. Sequencing was performed with immunoSEQ multiplex PCR; in TCRdb, only in-frame clones are kept and a portion is missing. The table includes about 2.3 million clones, around 93% detected once. Whole-study findings and limits: All-four-donor shared clonotypes had higher generation probabilities than non-shared clonotypes did.

This clone is a singleton in its sample. Its antigen is as yet unknown. This chain links TRBV6-1 with TRBJ2-5; possibly TRBD2 for D (6 bases). This receptor was obtained from a man in his late teens or twenties in good health. Some clones in this sample may be carry-over from other donors' samples. Material for sequencing was naive CD4+ T cells from PBMCs. Subset indicated: CD45RA+ positively selected. CDR3 sequence reads: CASSEGVQRAQYF. The CDR3, as DNA: TGTGCCAGCAGTGAGGGGGTACAGCGGGCCCAGTACTTC.